These 25 T cell receptor beta chains were all obtained from the same sample, sequenced in a study of blood T cell repertoires in COVID-19. The assay was immunoSEQ multiplex PCR, and TCRdb's table has in-frame clones only and misses some. The sample contains 85,000 to 100,000 clones, 80% to 90% of which appear only once. Sequences were obtained from peripheral blood. Receptor source: a man older than 75 with COVID-19, enrolled during active disease.

Only a few counts were recorded for this clone. The V gene is TRBV18, the J gene TRBJ1-1; no clear D gene. Looked up from germline, CDR1 is KGHSH and CDR2 is LQKENI. V lost 2 bases to trimming and J lost 1 base, with 8 bases between them. This CDR3 region has 14 residues. CDR3 in DNA: TGTGCCAGCTCACCAATATCGGGGAACACTGAAGCTTTCTTT. This encodes CASSPISGNTEAFF.

V gene TRBV5-1 combines with J gene TRBJ2-5; a possible D gene is TRBD2 (6 bases). V shed 3 bases and J shed 5 bases, with 17 bases lying between them. The CDR3 length is 15 residues. From germline, CDR1 is SGHRS and CDR2 YFSETQ. The CDR3 region has the DNA TGCGCCAGCAGCTCCCTTGGCGGACGGGGGGAGACCCAGTACTTC. This translates into CASSSLGGRGETQYF.

The chain carries TRBV2 and TRBJ1-1; D gene uncertain. Germline CDR1 and CDR2: SNHLY and FYNNEI. The CDR3 has 11 residues. Trimming left V 2 bases short and J 7 bases short, with 5 bases between. Written as DNA, the CDR3 is TGTGCCAGCAGTGAATTTAGTGAAGCTTTCTTT. It is translated as CASSEFSEAFF. Variable domain in full (rest from reference TRBV2 and TRBJ1-1): EPEVTQTPSHQVTQMGQEVILRCVPISNHLYFYWYRQILGQKVEFLVSFYNNEISEKSEIFDDQFSVERPDGSNFTLKIRSTKLEDSAMYFCASSEFSEAFFGQGTRLTVV.

This CDR3 reads CASSQKVGPEPDYGYTF. CDR3 nucleotide sequence: TGCGCCAGCAGCCAAAAGGTGGGGCCCGAGCCCGACTATGGCTACACCTTC. This chain joins TRBV4-3 and TRBJ1-2; D perhaps matches TRBD1 (5 bases). The V end lost 2 bases, the J end lost 3 bases, and 19 bases lay between the germline ends. This CDR3 has 17 residues. The germline V gene encodes CDR1 LGHNA and CDR2 YSLEER.

The rearrangement uses TRBV5-6 and TRBJ1-2, with D unresolved. Trimming pared 4 bases from V and 6 bases from J, leaving 22 bases between. This CDR3 contains 16 residues. Germline CDR1 and CDR2: SGHDT and YYEEEE. CDR3 residues: CASSEMFFGSQDGYTF. DNA for the CDR3: TGTGCCAGCAGCGAGATGTTTTTCGGGAGTCAGGATGGCTACACCTTC.

Comments on this clone: The same CDR3 is also encoded by other DNA sequences in this sample. The rearrangement joins TRBV4-1 to TRBJ1-1; D not certain. Germline CDR1 MGHRA, CDR2 YSYEKL. The CDR3 covers 15 residues. Deletions cut 0 bases from V and 4 bases from J, with 12 bases between. DNA of the CDR3: TGCGCCAGCAGCCAAGAAGTTTCCCTGAGCACTGAAGCTTTCTTT. As protein: CASSQEVSLSTEAFF.

This clone came up a few times. The chain has TRBV2 and TRBJ2-5; 7 nucleotides match TRBD1. V was pared by 6 bases and J by 5 bases, with 6 bases of the junction left unmatched. The CDR3 consists of 13 residues. Germline V gene sequence: CDR1 SNHLY, CDR2 FYNNEI. The CDR3 nucleotides are TGTGCCAGCAGCCGACAGGGCGGGGAGACCCAGTACTTC. Its protein product is CASSRQGGETQYF. The full variable domain, completed using reference TRBV2 and TRBJ2-5, is EPEVTQTPSHQVTQMGQEVILRCVPISNHLYFYWYRQILGQKVEFLVSFYNNEISEKSEIFDDQFSVERPDGSNFTLKIRSTKLEDSAMYFCASSRQGGETQYFGPGTRLLVL.

The chain carries TRBV3-1 (or the pseudogene TRBV3-2) and TRBJ2-2; a weak D match, TRBD2 (5 bases). The CDR3 is 14 residues long. The germline gives CDR1 LGHDT, CDR2 YNNKEL (reference sequence). With 6 bases removed from V and 1 base from J, the gap between germline ends came to 9 bases. DNA for the CDR3: TGTGCCAGCAGTTCGGACTGGAACACCGGGGAGCTGTTTTTT. Translating it yields CASSSDWNTGELFF.

V gene TRBV28 combines with J gene TRBJ2-7; 9 bases are shared with TRBD2. This CDR3 has 20 residues. J was trimmed by 0 bases and V by 4 bases; bases with no gene match: 19. Germline-derived CDR1 and CDR2 are MDHEN and SYDVKM. As DNA, the CDR3 is TGTGCCAGCAGTTCTTTGTTCGGAATAGCGGGAGTAGGTCGCTCCTACGAGCAGTACTTC. Translating gives CASSSLFGIAGVGRSYEQYF.

The CDR3 DNA is TGCACCAGCAGCCAAGTGGACAAGATTAACTATGGCTACACCTTC. It encodes CTSSQVDKINYGYTF. The chain carries TRBV1 and TRBJ1-2; the tabulated D call, TRBD1, remains unverified against the DNA. TRBV1 is termed a pseudogene. This CDR3 is built from 15 residues.

The chain recombines TRBV7-8 with TRBJ2-2, with TRBD2 matching 8 bases. The CDR3 loop spans 17 amino acids. Germline V gene sequence: CDR1 SGHVS, CDR2 FQNEAQ. V was clipped by 5 bases and J by 1 base; unmatched bases: 9. CDR3: CASSPGGGALNTGELFF. The CDR3 coding sequence is TGTGCCAGCAGCCCGGGGGGGGGCGCGTTGAACACCGGGGAGCTGTTTTTT.

This sequence joins TRBV29-1 and TRBJ1-1; a possible D gene is TRBD1 (6 bases). This CDR3 has 12 amino acids. The V and J ends lost 1 base and 4 bases respectively, with 7 bases between them. Germline CDR1 is SQVTM and CDR2 is ANQGSEA. As DNA, the CDR3 is TGCAGCGTTGAAGCACAGGGCACTGAAGCTTTCTTT. Its translation is CSVEAQGTEAFF.

V and J are TRBV27 and TRBJ2-7; D unresolved. This CDR3 comprises 13 residues. With 0 bases removed from V and 3 bases from J, the gap between germline ends came to 6 bases. CDR1 MNHEY and CDR2 SMNVEV come from the germline V gene (reference sequence). CDR3 loop: CASSLSNSYEQYF. CDR3 bases: TGTGCCAGCAGTTTATCGAATAGCTACGAGCAGTACTTC.

CDR3 bases: TGTGCTAGTGGTTTGGGAGAATCGGAGAATTCACCCCTCCACTTT. Translated, it gives CASGLGESENSPLHF. The chain is built from TRBV12-5 and TRBJ1-6; D is unresolved. The germline CDR1 and CDR2 sequences are LGHNT and FRNRAP. The CDR3 loop spans 15 amino acids. Trimming took 1 base from V and 7 from J, leaving 11 bases between them.

The chain recombines TRBV18 with TRBJ2-7, with a weak D call TRBD1 (6 bases). The CDR3 length is 15 residues. CDR1 and CDR2 (germline): KGHSH, LQKENI. Trimming took 5 bases from V and 3 from J, leaving 17 bases between them. The DNA of the CDR3 is TGTGCCAGCTCAGATCCAGGGGTAAGGGGCTACGAGCAGTACTTC. Translating gives CASSDPGVRGYEQYF.

This chain connects TRBV3-1 (or the pseudogene TRBV3-2) to TRBJ1-1, with 9 bases aligning to TRBD1. This CDR3 is built from 18 residues. V dropped 4 bases and J dropped 0; count of bases not matched to a gene: 12. CDR1 and CDR2 from the germline V gene are LGHDT and YNNKEL (reference sequence). The CDR3 DNA follows: TGTGCCAGCAGCCTTTTCAGTCCCGGGACAGGGATGAACACTGAAGCTTTCTTT. Protein: CASSLFSPGTGMNTEAFF.

The sample holds a few counts of this clone. The chain joins TRBV27 to TRBJ1-1; D may be TRBD1 (5 bases). V was clipped by 10 bases and J by 4 bases, with 16 bases between them. The CDR3 has 13 residues. CDR1 is MNHEY and CDR2 is SMNVEV in the germline V gene (reference sequence). Here the CDR3 DNA reads TGTGCCACCCGGGTGGGGGGTGGCACTGAAGCTTTCTTT. Translating it yields CATRVGGGTEAFF.

The CDR3 loop is CASSFDRGGEQFF. Here the CDR3 DNA reads TGTGCCAGCAGCTTTGACAGGGGAGGCGAGCAGTTCTTC. The rearrangement uses TRBV7-3 and TRBJ2-1, with TRBD1 matching over 8 bases. Per the germline V gene, CDR1 is SGHTA and CDR2 is FQGTGA. The trim removed 3 bases at V and 10 bases at J, leaving 5 bases unmatched. The CDR3 totals 13 residues.

V usage is TRBV5-5 and J usage is TRBJ2-5; a possible D gene is TRBD1 (5 bases). Germline CDR1 reads SGHKS; CDR2 reads YYEKEE (reference sequence). This CDR3 has 15 amino acids. Trimming stripped 1 base from V and 3 bases from J, with 13 bases between. This chain's CDR3 is CASSLIGVGKETQYF. CDR3 in DNA: TGTGCCAGCAGCTTGATAGGGGTCGGCAAAGAGACCCAGTACTTC.

This clone appeared a single time. This chain joins TRBV6-2 or TRBV6-3 and TRBJ1-5, with a tentative D call TRBD1 (6 bases). The CDR3 runs 16 residues. Per germline, CDR1 MNHEY and CDR2 SVGEGT. V lost 1 base and J 0 bases, leaving 10 bases between the germline ends. The DNA for the CDR3 is TGTGCCAGCAGTTACTATGGACAGTATAGCAATCAGCCCCAGCATTTT. Its translation is CASSYYGQYSNQPQHF.

The CDR3 DNA follows: TGCGCCAGCAGCTTCAGCGCAGCGAACTATGGCTACACCTTC. Amino acids: CASSFSAANYGYTF. V is TRBV5-1 and J is TRBJ1-2; no clear D gene. This CDR3 spans 14 amino acids. Germline loops: CDR1 SGHRS, CDR2 YFSETQ. V lost 2 bases and J lost 2, with 10 bases in between.

The chain uses TRBV4-1 and TRBJ1-4, with D tentatively TRBD1 (5 bases). The V end lost 1 base, the J end lost 6 bases, and 9 bases lay between the germline ends. There are 14 residues in the CDR3. The germline CDR1 and CDR2 sequences are MGHRA and YSYEKL. In DNA form, the CDR3 reads TGCGCCAGCAGCCAAGTGACAGTTTATGAAAAACTGTTTTTT. This gives the protein CASSQVTVYEKLFF.

This clone came up once. This chain uses TRBV12-3 or TRBV12-4 with TRBJ1-2; D gene ambiguous. With 3 bases removed from V and 6 bases from J, the gap between germline ends came to 11 bases. CDR3 size: 13 residues. The CDR3 coding sequence is TGTGCCAGCAGTTTCACCGTCCAGGATGGCTACACCTTC. It yields the protein CASSFTVQDGYTF.

The rearrangement joins TRBV19 to TRBJ2-2; no reliable D call. The CDR3 has 14 amino acids. V lost 1 base and J 1 base, leaving 4 bases between the germline ends. CDR1 is LNHDA and CDR2 is SQIVND in the germline V gene (reference sequence). The CDR3 DNA sequence: TGTGCCAGTAGTATAGGGCAGAACACCGGGGAGCTGTTTTTT. Translation: CASSIGQNTGELFF.

The chain is built from TRBV28 and TRBJ1-6; 10 nucleotides align to TRBD1. The CDR3 runs 16 residues. Trimming removed 5 bases from V and 6 bases from J; junction bases left unmatched: 7. Germline lookup yields CDR1 MDHEN and CDR2 SYDVKM. The CDR3 region has the DNA TGTGCCAGCAGTCAGGTGACAGGGGGCGGTAATTCACCCCTCCACTTT. The encoded protein is CASSQVTGGGNSPLHF.